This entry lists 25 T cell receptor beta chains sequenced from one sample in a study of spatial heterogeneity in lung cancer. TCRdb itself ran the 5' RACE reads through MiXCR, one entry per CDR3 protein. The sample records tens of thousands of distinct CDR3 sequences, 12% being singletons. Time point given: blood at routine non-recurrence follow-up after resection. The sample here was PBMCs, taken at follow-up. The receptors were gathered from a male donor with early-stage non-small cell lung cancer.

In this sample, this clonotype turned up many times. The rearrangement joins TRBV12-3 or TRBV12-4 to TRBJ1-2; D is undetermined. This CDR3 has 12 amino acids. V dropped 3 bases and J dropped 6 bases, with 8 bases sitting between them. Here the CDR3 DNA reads TGTGCCAGCAGTTTGGAATACGATGGCTACACCTTC. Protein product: CASSLEYDGYTF.

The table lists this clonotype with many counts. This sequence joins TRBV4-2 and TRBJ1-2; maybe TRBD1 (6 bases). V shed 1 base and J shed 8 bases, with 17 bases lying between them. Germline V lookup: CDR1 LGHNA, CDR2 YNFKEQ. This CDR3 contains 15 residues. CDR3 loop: CASSQVGGRPRGYTF. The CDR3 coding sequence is TGTGCCAGCAGCCAAGTCGGGGGCAGGCCCCGAGGCTACACCTTC.

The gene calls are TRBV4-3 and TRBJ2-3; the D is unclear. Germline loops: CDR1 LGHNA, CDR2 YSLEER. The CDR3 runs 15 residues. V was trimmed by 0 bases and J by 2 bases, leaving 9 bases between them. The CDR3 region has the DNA TGCGCCAGCAGCCAAGATCGGGCAAACACAGATACGCAGTATTTT. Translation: CASSQDRANTDTQYF.

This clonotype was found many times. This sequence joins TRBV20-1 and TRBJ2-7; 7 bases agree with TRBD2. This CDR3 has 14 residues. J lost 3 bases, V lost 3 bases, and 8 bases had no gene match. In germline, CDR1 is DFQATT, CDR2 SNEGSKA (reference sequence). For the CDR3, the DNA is TGCAGTGCTAGCAGCGGGGCCCGGGACTACGAGCAGTACTTC. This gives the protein CSASSGARDYEQYF.

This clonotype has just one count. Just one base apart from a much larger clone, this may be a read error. CDR3 DNA: TGCAGCGTCTCTCAGATTCCCAATGAGCAGTTCTTC. Its translation is CSVSQIPNEQFF. J is TRBJ2-1 and V is TRBV29-1; D unresolved. The CDR3 sequence is 12 residues long. V lost 6 bases and J 6 bases, leaving 12 bases between the germline ends. CDR1 and CDR2 (germline): SQVTM, ANQGSEA.

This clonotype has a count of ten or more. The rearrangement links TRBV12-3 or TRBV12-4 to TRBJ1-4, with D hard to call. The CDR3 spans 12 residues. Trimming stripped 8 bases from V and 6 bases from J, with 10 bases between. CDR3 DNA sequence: TGTGCCAGCTCCCGTACCTATGAAAAACTGTTTTTT. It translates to CASSRTYEKLFF.

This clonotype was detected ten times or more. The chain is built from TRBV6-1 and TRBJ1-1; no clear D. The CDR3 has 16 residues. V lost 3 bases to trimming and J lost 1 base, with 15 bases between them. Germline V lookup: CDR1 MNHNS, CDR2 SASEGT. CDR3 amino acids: CASSDPQLTANTEAFF. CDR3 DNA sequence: TGTGCCAGCAGTGACCCTCAATTAACCGCGAACACTGAAGCTTTCTTT.

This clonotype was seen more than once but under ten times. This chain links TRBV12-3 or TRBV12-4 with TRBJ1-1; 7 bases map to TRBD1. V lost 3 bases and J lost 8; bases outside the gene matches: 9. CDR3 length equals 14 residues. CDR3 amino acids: CASSLRHRGKEAFF. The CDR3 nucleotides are TGTGCCAGCAGTTTGAGACACAGGGGAAAAGAAGCTTTCTTT.

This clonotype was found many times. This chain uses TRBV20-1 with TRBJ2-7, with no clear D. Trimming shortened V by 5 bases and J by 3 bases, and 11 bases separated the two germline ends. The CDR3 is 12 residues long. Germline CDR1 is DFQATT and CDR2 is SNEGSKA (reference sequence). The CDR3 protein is CSARTDDYEQYF. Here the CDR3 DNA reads TGCAGTGCTCGGACGGATGACTACGAGCAGTACTTC.

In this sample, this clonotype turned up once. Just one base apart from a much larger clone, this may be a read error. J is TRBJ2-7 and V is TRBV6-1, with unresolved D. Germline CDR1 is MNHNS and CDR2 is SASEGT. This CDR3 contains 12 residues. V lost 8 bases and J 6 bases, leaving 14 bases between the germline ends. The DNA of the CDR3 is TGTGCCAGCCTACGACTCGAAGGCGAGCAGTACTTC. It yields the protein CASLRLEGEQYF.

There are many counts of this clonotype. This chain's CDR3 is CSARVVTSTDTQYF. As DNA, the CDR3 is TGCAGTGCTAGAGTTGTTACTAGCACAGATACGCAGTATTTT. The genes are TRBV20-1 and TRBJ2-3; D remains unclear. Trimming pared 1 base from V and 0 bases from J, leaving 8 bases between. Germline V gene data show CDR1 as DFQATT and CDR2 as SNEGSKA (reference sequence). This CDR3 is 14 amino acids long.

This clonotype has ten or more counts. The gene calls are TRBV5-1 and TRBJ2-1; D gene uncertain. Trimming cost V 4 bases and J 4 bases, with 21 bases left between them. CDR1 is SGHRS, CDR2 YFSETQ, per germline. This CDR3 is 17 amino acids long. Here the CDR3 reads CASSQRRTALLYNEQFF. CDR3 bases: TGCGCCAGCAGCCAGCGAAGGACCGCCCTCCTTTACAATGAGCAGTTCTTC. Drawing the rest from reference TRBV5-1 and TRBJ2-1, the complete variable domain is KAGVTQTPRYLIKTRGQQVTLSCSPISGHRSVSWYQQTPGQGLQFLFEYFSETQRNKGNFPGRFSGRQFSNSRSEMNVSTLELGDSALYLCASSQRRTALLYNEQFFGPGTRLTVL.

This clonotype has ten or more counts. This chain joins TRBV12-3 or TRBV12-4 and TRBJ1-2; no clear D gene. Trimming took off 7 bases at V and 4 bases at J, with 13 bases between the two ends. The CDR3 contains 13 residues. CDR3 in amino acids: CASTFPGGYGYTF. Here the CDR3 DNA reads TGTGCCAGCACCTTTCCAGGTGGCTATGGCTACACCTTC.

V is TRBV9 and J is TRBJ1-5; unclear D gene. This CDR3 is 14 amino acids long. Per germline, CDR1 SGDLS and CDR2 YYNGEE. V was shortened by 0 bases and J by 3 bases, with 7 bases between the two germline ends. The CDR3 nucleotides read TGTGCCAGCAGCGTAGACAGTCTCAATCAGCCCCAGCATTTT. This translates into CASSVDSLNQPQHF.

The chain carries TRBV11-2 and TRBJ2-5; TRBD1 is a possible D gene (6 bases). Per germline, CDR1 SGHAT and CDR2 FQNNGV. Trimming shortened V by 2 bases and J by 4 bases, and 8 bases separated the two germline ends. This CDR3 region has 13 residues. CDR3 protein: CASSLTGSETQYF. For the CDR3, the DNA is TGTGCCAGCAGCTTAACAGGGTCAGAGACCCAGTACTTC.

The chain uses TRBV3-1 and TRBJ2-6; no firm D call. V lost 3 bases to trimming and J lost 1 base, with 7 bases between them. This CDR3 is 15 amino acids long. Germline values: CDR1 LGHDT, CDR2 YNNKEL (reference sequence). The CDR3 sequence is CASSHLVSGANVLTF. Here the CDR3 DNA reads TGTGCCAGCAGCCATCTAGTATCTGGGGCCAACGTCCTGACTTTC.

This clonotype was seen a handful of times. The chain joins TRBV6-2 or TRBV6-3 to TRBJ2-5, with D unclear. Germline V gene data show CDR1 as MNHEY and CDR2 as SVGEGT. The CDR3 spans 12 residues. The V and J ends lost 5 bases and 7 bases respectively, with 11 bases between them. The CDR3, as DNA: TGTGCCAGCAGTACCATTCGAGGGACCCAGTACTTC. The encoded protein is CASSTIRGTQYF.

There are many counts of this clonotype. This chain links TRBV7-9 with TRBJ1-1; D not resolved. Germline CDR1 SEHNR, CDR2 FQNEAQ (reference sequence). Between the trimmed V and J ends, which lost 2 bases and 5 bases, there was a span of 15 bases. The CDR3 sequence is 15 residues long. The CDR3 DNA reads TGTGCCAGCAGCTTAAGGCAAAACCCGGGGACTGAAGCTTTCTTT. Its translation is CASSLRQNPGTEAFF.

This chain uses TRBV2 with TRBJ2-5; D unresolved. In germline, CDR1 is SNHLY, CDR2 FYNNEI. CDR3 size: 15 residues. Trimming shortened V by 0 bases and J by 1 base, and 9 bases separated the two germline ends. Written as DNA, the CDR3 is TGTGCCAGCAGTGAAGCACGCGATTTCCAAGAGACCCAGTACTTC. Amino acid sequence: CASSEARDFQETQYF. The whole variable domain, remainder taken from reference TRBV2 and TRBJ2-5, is EPEVTQTPSHQVTQMGQEVILRCVPISNHLYFYWYRQILGQKVEFLVSFYNNEISEKSEIFDDQFSVERPDGSNFTLKIRSTKLEDSAMYFCASSEARDFQETQYFGPGTRLLVL.

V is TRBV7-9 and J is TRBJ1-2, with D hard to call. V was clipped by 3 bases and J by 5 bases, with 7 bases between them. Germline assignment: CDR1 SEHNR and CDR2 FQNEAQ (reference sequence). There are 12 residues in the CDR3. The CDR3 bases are TGTGCCAGCAGCTTCACGGCGTATGGCTACACCTTC. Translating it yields CASSFTAYGYTF.

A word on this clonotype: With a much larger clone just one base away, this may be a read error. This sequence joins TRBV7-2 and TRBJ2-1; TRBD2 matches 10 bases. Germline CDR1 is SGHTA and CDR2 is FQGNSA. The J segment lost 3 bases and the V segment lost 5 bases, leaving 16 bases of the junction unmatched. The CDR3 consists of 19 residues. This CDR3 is CASSPTQPHASGSYNEQFF. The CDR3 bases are TGTGCCAGCAGCCCAACCCAACCCCATGCTAGCGGGAGCTACAATGAGCAGTTCTTC.

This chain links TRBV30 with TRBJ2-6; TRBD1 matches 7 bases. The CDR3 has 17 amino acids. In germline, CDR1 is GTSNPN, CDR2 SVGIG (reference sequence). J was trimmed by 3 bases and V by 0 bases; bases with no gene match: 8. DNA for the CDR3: TGTGCCTGGAGTGTGACAGGGCTACCCAGTGGGGCCAACGTCCTGACTTTC. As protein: CAWSVTGLPSGANVLTF.

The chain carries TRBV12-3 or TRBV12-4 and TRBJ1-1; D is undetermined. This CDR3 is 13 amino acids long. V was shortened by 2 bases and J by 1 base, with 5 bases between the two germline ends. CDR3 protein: CASSLIGNTEAFF. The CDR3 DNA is TGTGCCAGCAGTTTAATTGGGAACACTGAAGCTTTCTTT.

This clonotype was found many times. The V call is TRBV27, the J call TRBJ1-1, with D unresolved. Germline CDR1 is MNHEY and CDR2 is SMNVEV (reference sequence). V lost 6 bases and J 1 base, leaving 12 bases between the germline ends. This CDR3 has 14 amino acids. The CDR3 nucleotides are TGTGCCAGCAGAGTTGACGGAAGGAACACTGAAGCTTTCTTT. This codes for CASRVDGRNTEAFF.

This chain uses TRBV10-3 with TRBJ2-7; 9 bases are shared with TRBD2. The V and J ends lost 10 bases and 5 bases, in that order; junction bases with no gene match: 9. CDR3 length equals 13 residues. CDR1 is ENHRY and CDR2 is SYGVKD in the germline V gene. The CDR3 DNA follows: TGTGCCACGGCCGGCGGGAGGGCAGACGAGCAGTACTTC. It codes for CATAGGRADEQYF.